The 32 T cell receptor beta chains presented below share a single source sample, sequenced in a study of T cells after yellow fever vaccination. One entry per CDR3 protein, called by TCRdb with MiXCR from the 5' RACE reads. The sample lists about 130,000 distinct CDR3 sequences, 8.9% occurring once. Sequencing used CD8+ T cells sorted from PBMCs, obtained on the day of the yellow fever booster vaccination. These receptors were collected from a man aged 18 to 29 who received the YFV17D yellow fever vaccine.

This clonotype was seen only once. This chain uses TRBV27 with TRBJ2-2; 12 bases map to TRBD2. Germline CDR1 reads MNHEY; CDR2 reads SMNVEV (reference sequence). V trimming: 2 bases; J trimming: 2 bases; junction bases outside the gene matches: 3. The CDR3 length is 17 residues. Here the CDR3 DNA reads TGTGCCAGCAGTTTAACTAGCGGGGGGCCAAACACCGGGGAGCTGTTTTTT. Its translation: CASSLTSGGPNTGELFF.

In its sample, this clonotype was seen a few times. V gene TRBV27 combines with J gene TRBJ2-2, with D possibly being TRBD1 or TRBD2 (6 bases each). Trimming cost V 3 bases and J 6 bases, with 14 bases left between them. This CDR3 is 15 amino acids long. Germline V gene sequence: CDR1 MNHEY, CDR2 SMNVEV (reference sequence). The CDR3 sequence is CASSFLGGAPGELFF. The CDR3 region has the DNA TGTGCCAGCAGTTTCCTCGGGGGCGCCCCCGGGGAGCTGTTTTTT.

Comment on this clonotype: Relative to the germline gene, one junction end is altered; a read error may explain this. The chain links TRBV11-2 to TRBJ2-3, with a tentative D call TRBD2 (6 bases). This CDR3 spans 16 amino acids. Germline V lookup: CDR1 SGHAT, CDR2 FQNNGV. The CDR3 DNA follows: TGTGCCTGCAGCCCAAGGACTATCCTCACCACAGATACGCAGTATTTT. Protein: CACSPRTILTTDTQYF.

The rearrangement joins TRBV11-2 to TRBJ2-2, with TRBD2 matching over 9 bases. The CDR3 runs 16 residues. V dropped 5 bases and J dropped 1; count of bases not matched to a gene: 5. CDR1 is SGHAT, CDR2 FQNNGV, per germline. CDR3 nucleotides: TGTGCCAGCAGCAGTAGCGGGGGCCTGAACACCGGGGAGCTGTTTTTT. It yields the protein CASSSSGGLNTGELFF.

The J gene is TRBJ2-5, the V gene TRBV20-1, with 12 bases that match TRBD2. Germline assignment: CDR1 DFQATT and CDR2 SNEGSKA (reference sequence). V was clipped by 0 bases and J by 1 base; unmatched bases: 18. This CDR3 has 21 residues. The CDR3 region is CSARDFGSRTSGGSLQETQYF. The CDR3 DNA follows: TGCAGTGCTAGAGATTTCGGGTCTCGAACTAGCGGGGGGAGCCTCCAAGAGACCCAGTACTTC.

This sequence joins TRBV12-3 or TRBV12-4 and TRBJ2-5; 7 bases match TRBD1. This CDR3 is built from 15 residues. With 1 base clipped from V and 3 bases from J, the junction kept 5 bases outside the gene matches. The CDR3 region has the DNA TGTGCCAGCAGTTTAGTCTTTACAGGGGAAGAGACCCAGTACTTC. As protein: CASSLVFTGEETQYF.

This clonotype was seen a handful of times. The chain uses TRBV29-1 and TRBJ2-5, with D perhaps matching TRBD1 (6 bases). V lost 2 bases and J 3 bases, leaving 13 bases between the germline ends. CDR1 is SQVTM and CDR2 is ANQGSEA in the germline V gene. CDR3 length: 14 amino acids. CDR3 nucleotide sequence: TGCAGCGTTGAATCAGAGACAGGCGAAGAGACCCAGTACTTC. As protein: CSVESETGEETQYF.

The chain joins TRBV10-2 to TRBJ1-1; no reliable D call. The CDR3 has 13 amino acids. V was trimmed by 6 bases and J by 5 bases, leaving 13 bases between them. CDR1 and CDR2 from the germline V gene are WSHSY and SAAADI. CDR3 protein: CASSPERGTEAFF. CDR3 in DNA: TGCGCCAGCAGCCCAGAACGGGGAACTGAAGCTTTCTTT.

J is TRBJ2-5 and V is TRBV20-1, with D unresolved. There are 15 residues in the CDR3. CDR1 and CDR2 (germline): DFQATT, SNEGSKA (reference sequence). With 1 base removed from V and 4 bases from J, the gap between germline ends came to 16 bases. The DNA for the CDR3 is TGCAGTGCTAGAGTGGCCCCACGACCCACAGAGACCCAGTACTTC. It codes for CSARVAPRPTETQYF.

V and J are TRBV29-1 and TRBJ2-5, with D maybe TRBD1 (5 bases). The germline V gene encodes CDR1 SQVTM and CDR2 ANQGSEA. This CDR3 is built from 11 residues. The ends were cut back, 7 bases at V and 5 bases at J, with 11 bases in the middle. The CDR3 nucleotides read TGCAGCGCGCGACAGCCGGAGACCCAGTACTTC. It yields the protein CSARQPETQYF.

J is TRBJ2-2 and V is TRBV7-9, with a possible D match to TRBD1 (6 bases). The length of the CDR3 is 15 residues. Per the germline V gene, CDR1 is SEHNR and CDR2 is FQNEAQ (reference sequence). Trimming pared 4 bases from V and 2 bases from J, leaving 11 bases between. CDR3 sequence (DNA): TGTGCCAGCAGCTCCCCGACAGGAAACACCGGGGAGCTGTTTTTT. Encoded protein: CASSSPTGNTGELFF.

V gene TRBV5-6 combines with J gene TRBJ1-5, with D hard to call. Germline loops: CDR1 SGHDT, CDR2 YYEEEE. This CDR3 spans 19 amino acids. Trimming shortened V by 1 base and J by 0 bases, and 20 bases separated the two germline ends. CDR3 residues: CASSLPQIRSNNSNQPQHF. The CDR3 DNA sequence: TGTGCCAGCAGCTTGCCACAGATTAGGAGTAATAATAGCAATCAGCCCCAGCATTTT.

This clonotype was seen a handful of times. V usage is TRBV24-1 and J usage is TRBJ2-3; the D gene could be TRBD1 or TRBD2 (5 bases each). Trimming left V 3 bases short and J 0 bases short, with 9 bases between. Germline V lookup: CDR1 KGHDR, CDR2 SFDVKD. This CDR3 is built from 15 residues. CDR3 loop: CATSDLRDSTDTQYF. Written as DNA, the CDR3 is TGTGCCACCAGTGATCTCCGGGACAGCACAGATACGCAGTATTTT.

The CDR3: CSATGTVVFSNQPQHF. As DNA, the CDR3 is TGCAGTGCAACCGGGACAGTTGTTTTTAGCAATCAGCCCCAGCATTTT. The gene calls are TRBV20-1 and TRBJ1-5; 7 nucleotides align to TRBD1. V lost 6 bases and J lost 0; bases outside the gene matches: 11. The CDR3 length is 16 residues. Germline V CDR1 and CDR2: DFQATT, SNEGSKA (reference sequence).

The rearrangement joins TRBV27 to TRBJ2-3; possible D gene TRBD1, 6 bases. Looked up from germline, CDR1 is MNHEY and CDR2 is SMNVEV (reference sequence). V lost 4 bases and J lost 3, with 11 bases in between. The CDR3 consists of 14 residues. The CDR3 nucleotides read TGTGCCAGCAGTTGGTCAGGGGCTACAGATACGCAGTATTTT. This gives the protein CASSWSGATDTQYF.

The chain joins TRBV25-1 to TRBJ1-3, with unresolved D. Per germline, CDR1 MGHDK and CDR2 SYGVNS. The CDR3 runs 16 residues. V was pared by 2 bases and J by 2 bases, with 13 bases between. The CDR3 DNA reads TGTGCCAGCAGTGAACCCCACAGACCGGCTGGAAACACCATATATTTT. Translated, it gives CASSEPHRPAGNTIYF.

The chain uses TRBV5-1 and TRBJ2-3; D remains unclear. CDR1 and CDR2 (germline): SGHRS, YFSETQ. There are 18 residues in the CDR3. Trimming shortened V by 0 bases and J by 0 bases, and 17 bases separated the two germline ends. The CDR3 here is CASSLVGAGFPSTDTQYF. DNA of the CDR3: TGCGCCAGCAGCTTGGTGGGTGCAGGCTTTCCTAGCACAGATACGCAGTATTTT.

The chain joins TRBV5-4 to TRBJ2-3; 12 positions agree with TRBD2. Per germline, CDR1 SGHNT and CDR2 YYREEE (reference sequence). V shed 2 bases and J 2 bases; nucleotides not matched to a gene: 6. The CDR3 is made up of 17 amino acids. Written as DNA, the CDR3 is TGTGCCAGCAGCTTCGGACTAGCGGGGAGATCCACAGATACGCAGTATTTT. This gives the protein CASSFGLAGRSTDTQYF. Full variable domain (missing parts from reference TRBV5-4 and TRBJ2-3): ETGVTQSPTHLIKTRGQQVTLRCSSQSGHNTVSWYQQALGQGPQFIFQYYREEENGRGNFPPRFSGLQFPNYSSELNVNALELDDSALYLCASSFGLAGRSTDTQYFGPGTRLTVL.

This clonotype was detected a few times. J is TRBJ2-3 and V is TRBV4-3, with a tentative D call TRBD2 (6 bases). Trimming removed 4 bases from V and 7 bases from J, with 18 bases in between. Germline V gene lookup returns CDR1 LGHNA and CDR2 YSLEER. CDR3 length equals 15 residues. CDR3 sequence: CASSRRLGLQNTQYF. In DNA form, the CDR3 reads TGCGCCAGCAGCCGCAGACTAGGACTCCAGAATACGCAGTATTTT.

This clonotype was picked up many times. J is TRBJ2-7 and V is TRBV6-5, with 8 bases that match TRBD1. The CDR3 contains 12 residues. In germline, CDR1 is MNHEY, CDR2 SVGAGI. V lost 5 bases to trimming and J lost 5 bases; unmatched junction nucleotides: 2. The CDR3 here is CASSPQGDEQYF. In DNA, the CDR3 is TGTGCCAGCAGTCCACAGGGGGACGAGCAGTACTTC.

This clonotype was seen a handful of times. The genes are TRBV6-2 or TRBV6-3 and TRBJ2-7; D is unclear. This CDR3 contains 11 residues. Per germline, CDR1 MNHEY and CDR2 SVGEGT. The V end was cut by 2 bases, the J end by 7 bases, with 6 bases between. This chain's CDR3 is CASSYGREQYF. For the CDR3, the DNA is TGTGCCAGCAGTTACGGTCGGGAGCAGTACTTC.

The rearrangement links TRBV19 to TRBJ2-7; D uncertain. CDR1 and CDR2 from the germline V gene are LNHDA and SQIVND (reference sequence). The CDR3 loop spans 13 amino acids. The germline V and J ends were trimmed by 1 base and 5 bases, with 9 bases remaining between them. The CDR3 reads CASSIGGDNEQYF. The CDR3 coding sequence is TGTGCCAGTAGTATAGGCGGCGACAACGAGCAGTACTTC.

This chain's CDR3 is CASSQVGMGSYNSPLHF. The DNA for the CDR3 is TGCGCCAGCAGCCAAGTGGGGATGGGCTCCTATAATTCACCCCTCCACTTT. The chain is built from TRBV4-1 and TRBJ1-6; no clear D gene. Germline V gene sequence: CDR1 MGHRA, CDR2 YSYEKL. The V gene lost 1 base and the J gene lost 0 bases, with 10 bases spanning the gap. The CDR3 runs 17 residues.

Only a few counts were recorded for this clonotype. The chain has TRBV9 and TRBJ2-1, with a tentative D call TRBD2 (5 bases). The CDR3 is made up of 16 amino acids. V lost 0 bases, J lost 6 bases, and 16 bases lay in between. Germline loops: CDR1 SGDLS, CDR2 YYNGEE. In DNA form, the CDR3 reads TGTGCCAGCAGCGTAGTGGACTCTTTTGGGGTCAATGAGCAGTTCTTC. Translated: CASSVVDSFGVNEQFF.

This clonotype was observed many times. The gene calls are TRBV10-3 and TRBJ2-3; D perhaps matches TRBD2 (7 bases). The CDR3 spans 16 residues. Trimming took 2 bases from V and 2 from J, leaving 14 bases between them. In germline, CDR1 is ENHRY, CDR2 SYGVKD. The CDR3 region is CAISEGRGALTDTQYF. CDR3 nucleotides: TGTGCCATCAGTGAGGGCCGGGGGGCGCTCACAGATACGCAGTATTTT.

Only a few counts were recorded for this clonotype. The rearrangement joins TRBV5-5 to TRBJ1-5, with a weak D call TRBD1 (6 bases). The germline V gene has CDR1 SGHKS and CDR2 YYEKEE (reference sequence). V was pared by 4 bases and J by 10 bases, with 15 bases between. The CDR3 runs to 13 residues. The CDR3 is CASSRGGGGPQHF. Here the CDR3 DNA reads TGTGCCAGCAGCCGTGGGGGCGGGGGACCCCAGCATTTT.

This clonotype was counted between two and nine times. The V call is TRBV6-4, the J call TRBJ2-1; 10 bases align to TRBD2. The CDR3 loop spans 15 amino acids. V shed 4 bases and J 7 bases; nucleotides not matched to a gene: 7. Germline V lookup: CDR1 MRHNA, CDR2 SNTAGT. CDR3 nucleotides: TGTGCCAGCAGTGGCGGGACTAGCGCCGGTAATGAGCAGTTCTTC. Protein product: CASSGGTSAGNEQFF.

This chain joins TRBV27 and TRBJ2-7; D may correspond to TRBD1 or TRBD2 (6 bases each). Per germline, CDR1 MNHEY and CDR2 SMNVEV (reference sequence). CDR3 length: 14 residues. CDR3 in DNA: TGTGCCAGCAGTCCGGAAGGGGGAGGAGATGAGCGGTACGTC. It specifies CASSPEGGGDERYV.

This sequence joins TRBV18 and TRBJ2-1; D possibly matches TRBD1 or TRBD2 (6 bases each). There are 14 residues in the CDR3. Germline lookup yields CDR1 KGHSH and CDR2 LQKENI. Trimming took 5 bases from V and 5 from J, leaving 13 bases between them. As DNA, the CDR3 is TGTGCCAGCTCATCGGCAGGGGAGGACAATGAGCAGTTCTTC. Its translation: CASSSAGEDNEQFF.

Only a few counts were recorded for this clonotype. This sequence joins TRBV7-9 and TRBJ2-5; D gene unclear. Germline loops: CDR1 SEHNR, CDR2 FQNEAQ (reference sequence). V gave up 8 bases and J gave up 7 bases, with 20 bases separating them. This CDR3 has 14 residues. The CDR3 loop reads CASGTIGPRWTQYF. For the CDR3, the DNA is TGTGCCAGCGGCACGATAGGGCCCCGGTGGACCCAGTACTTC. The entire variable domain, with the rest obtained from reference TRBV7-9 and TRBJ2-5, is as follows: DTGVSQNPRHKITKRGQNVTFRCDPISEHNRLYWYRQTLGQGPEFLTYFQNEAQLEKSRLLSDRFSAERPKGSFSTLEIQRTEQGDSAMYLCASGTIGPRWTQYFGPGTRLLVL.

This clonotype was observed a few times. The chain has TRBV18 and TRBJ1-1, with 7 bases aligning to TRBD1. The trim removed 3 bases at V and 5 bases at J, leaving 12 bases unmatched. There are 16 residues in the CDR3. Germline-derived CDR1 and CDR2 are KGHSH and LQKENI. CDR3 sequence: CASSPAAGGHLTEAFF. CDR3 sequence (DNA): TGTGCCAGCTCACCCGCGGCAGGGGGACACTTGACTGAAGCTTTCTTT.

This clonotype has more than one count but fewer than ten. The V and J genes are TRBV4-1 and TRBJ2-6, with TRBD1 matching 9 bases. Germline values: CDR1 MGHRA, CDR2 YSYEKL. J lost 0 bases, V lost 4 bases, and 13 bases had no gene match. This CDR3 is 20 amino acids long. CDR3 in DNA: TGCGCCAGCAGCCCCCGAGTTTTGACAGGGGGTAACTCTGGGGCCAACGTCCTGACTTTC. Its translation is CASSPRVLTGGNSGANVLTF.